This T cell receptor (beta chain) was recovered during a study of early T cells in non-severe SARS-CoV-2 infection. Study-wide background: Sequencing of bulk RNA from unsorted whole blood was done, without chain pairing. Findings and limits, study-wide: There was a bias toward anti-spike CD8 responses in VDJdb matching, which missed private and CD4 specificities.

Regarding this clonotype: The target antigen is unknown.

Tagging with unique molecular identifiers was applied to individual cDNA molecules. TCRdb re-called the 5' RACE reads through MiXCR, storing one row per CDR3 protein. There are around 71,000 distinct CDR3 sequences in the sample; about 9% occur only once, and about a sixth lies in the top ten. The CDR3 loop spans 17 amino acids. Germline CDR1 is MNHEY and CDR2 is SVGEGT. V was clipped by 6 bases and J by 5 bases; unmatched bases: 18. The clonotype originates from an adult who was a healthcare worker with PCR-confirmed SARS-CoV-2 infection or an uninfected control (not recorded which). The rearrangement uses TRBV6-2 or TRBV6-3 and TRBJ2-5, with 7 positions matching TRBD1. Sequencing used whole blood, obtained at baseline. The CDR3 sequence is CASRDKQTGKVSETQYF. The CDR3 coding sequence is TGTGCCAGCAGAGACAAACAGACAGGGAAGGTATCGGAGACCCAGTACTTC.